The text below deals with one T cell receptor (beta chain). This clonotype was detected ten times or more. What antigen it recognizes has not been identified. Per-nucleotide qualities are absent, and no much larger clonotype sits a single base away. Full-length TCR variable regions were amplified by 5' RACE PCR using constant-region reverse primers, and then by semi-nested PCR using Nested Universal Primer A. Using the ReliaPrep RNA Cell Miniprep System, total RNA was extracted, and the SMARTer RACE 5'/3' Kit was then used to reverse transcribe the RNA into 5'RACE-ready cDNA. Multiplex adaptors were used to barcode full-length TCR alpha and beta libraries, and the barcoded libraries were sequenced on an Illumina MiSeq. Per the authors' processing: For each of nine subset-tissue groups, sequencing data from the five patients were pooled, and the groups were compared by unsupervised clustering of TCR gene usage. The Morisita-Horn index was used to calculate repertoire similarity, with shared sequences weighted by how much each contributed to each repertoire. Using fastp trimming at Q25 and MiXCR clonotype assembly, TCRdb reanalyzed the public sequencing data and kept in-frame beta chains. Each CDR3 protein appears once, grouped with its most common genes and DNA. The V and J calls were not made by the authors but by TCRdb's processing. This sample is represented by approximately 10,000 distinct CDR3 sequences; approximately 25% of them were singletons. The ten largest clones add up to approximately 3.2% of the sample.

This specimen comes from a study (dated by TCRdb to the mid-2010s). Some background on the complete study: The study examined whether tumor-infiltrating Tregs in breast cancer are drawn from blood Tregs or arise in situ by conversion from other CD4+ T cell subsets.

The paper as a whole reports these results and caveats: In terms of TCR gene usage, tumor memory CD4+ T cells clustered together with blood and lymph node memory CD4+ cells, as well as with lymph node naive CD4+ cells. Validation in the larger cohort was restricted to a single TCR beta V-J rearrangement rather than whole repertoires. The TCR alpha and beta sequences of tumor-infiltrating Tregs showed the greatest overlap with tumor naive CD4+ T cells, followed by blood naive CD4+ T cells.

Cells that were CD4+CD25+CD127-/low were isolated as Tregs. Tregs, naive and memory CD4+ T cells from tumor, blood and ipsilateral draining lymph nodes of a few breast cancer patients underwent full-length TCR alpha and beta sequencing. Ficoll density gradient centrifugation was used to isolate mononuclear cells from either lymph nodes or 50 ml of peripheral blood. Sorted cell populations were confirmed by FACS to exceed 90% purity. Germline trimming amounts to 1 base on V and 9 bases on J, with 2 as the count of junction bases outside the gene matches. The CDR3 goes from the cysteine to the phenylalanine over 14 residues. CDR3 DNA is the only sequence kept; it has 42 bases, read in frame from the first base. From a lookup of the germline V gene, CDR1 and CDR2 are SNHLY and FYNNEI.

The TCR comes from a female donor with breast cancer. Material: Tregs sorted from blood. The chain employs TRBV2 and TRBJ2-1; a stretch of 11 junction bases matches TRBD2. The CDR3: CASSEGLAGTEQFF. The nucleotide sequence reads as follows: TGTGCCAGCAGTGAAGGACTAGCGGGAACTGAGCAGTTCTTC.